This T cell receptor beta chain was recorded in a study of T cells in Graves' hyperthyroidism and ophthalmopathy. General observations from the study: Peripheral blood also featured most of the thyroid clonotypes expanded above 0.001.

There were TCR beta CDR3 regions amplified from RNA transcripts. The HTBI primer set served for first-round RT-PCR of the TCR CDR3. TCRdb ran MiXCR on the multiplex PCR reads and lists one entry per CDR3 protein. Among under 700,000 distinct CDR3 sequences, around 46% were seen once, and the ten largest hold nearly 8.5%. This clonotype was observed a few times. The antigen remains undetermined. From germline, CDR1 is SNHLY and CDR2 FYNNEI. V shed 3 bases, J shed 3 bases, and the junction held 12 bases outside the gene matches. The CDR3 is 17 amino acids. Material: peripheral blood or thyroid tissue (not recorded which). This clonotype originated in a woman aged 18-35 years with Graves' hyperthyroidism. The chain has TRBV2 and TRBJ1-1, with 8 bases lining up with TRBD1. The CDR3 here is CASSDPGQGAYDTEAFF. CDR3 DNA sequence: TGTGCCAGCAGTGACCCCGGGCAGGGGGCGTACGACACTGAAGCTTTCTTT.